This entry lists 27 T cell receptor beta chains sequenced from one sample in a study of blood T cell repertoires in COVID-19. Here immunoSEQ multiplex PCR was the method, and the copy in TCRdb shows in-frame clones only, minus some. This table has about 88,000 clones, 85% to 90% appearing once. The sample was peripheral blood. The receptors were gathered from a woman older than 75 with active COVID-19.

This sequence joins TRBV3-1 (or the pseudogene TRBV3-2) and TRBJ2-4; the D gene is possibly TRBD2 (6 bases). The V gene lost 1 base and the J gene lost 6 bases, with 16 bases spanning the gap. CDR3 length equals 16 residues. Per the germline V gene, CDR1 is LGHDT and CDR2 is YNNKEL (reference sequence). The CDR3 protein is CASSQAHGGVRNIQYF. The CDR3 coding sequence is TGTGCCAGCAGCCAAGCTCACGGCGGGGTGCGAAACATTCAGTACTTC.

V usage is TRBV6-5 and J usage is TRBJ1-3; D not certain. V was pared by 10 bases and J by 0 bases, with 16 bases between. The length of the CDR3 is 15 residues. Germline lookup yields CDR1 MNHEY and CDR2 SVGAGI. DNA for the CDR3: TGTGCCACCTTGACGTCGGCGGGCTCTGGAAACACCATATATTTT. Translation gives CATLTSAGSGNTIYF.

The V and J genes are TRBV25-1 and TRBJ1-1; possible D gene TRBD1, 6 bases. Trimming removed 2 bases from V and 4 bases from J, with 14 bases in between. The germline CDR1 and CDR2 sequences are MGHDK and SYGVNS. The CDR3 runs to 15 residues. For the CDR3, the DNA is TGTGCCAGCAGTGAACCCAAACAGGGTTTCACTGAAGCTTTCTTT. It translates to CASSEPKQGFTEAFF.

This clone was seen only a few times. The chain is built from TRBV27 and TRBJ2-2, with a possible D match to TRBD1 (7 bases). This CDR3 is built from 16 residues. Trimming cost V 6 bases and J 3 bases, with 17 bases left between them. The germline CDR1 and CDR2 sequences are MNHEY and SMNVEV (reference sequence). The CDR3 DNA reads TGTGCCAGCAGCCCGAAGGAGGGACAGTACACCGGGGAGCTGTTTTTT. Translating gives CASSPKEGQYTGELFF.

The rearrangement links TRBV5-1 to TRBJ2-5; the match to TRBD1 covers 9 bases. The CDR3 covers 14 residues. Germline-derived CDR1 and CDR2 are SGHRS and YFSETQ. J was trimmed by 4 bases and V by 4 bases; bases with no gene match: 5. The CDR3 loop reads CASSPGQGRETQYF. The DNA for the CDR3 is TGCGCCAGCAGCCCTGGACAGGGGCGAGAGACCCAGTACTTC.

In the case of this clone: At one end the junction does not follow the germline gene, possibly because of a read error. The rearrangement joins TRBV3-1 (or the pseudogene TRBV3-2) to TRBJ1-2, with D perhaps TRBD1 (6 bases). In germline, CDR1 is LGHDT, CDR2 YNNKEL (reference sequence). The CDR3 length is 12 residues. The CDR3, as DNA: TGTGCCAGCAGCCAAGGGGGGCCCTTCTCTGCCTTC. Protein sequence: CASSQGGPFSAF.

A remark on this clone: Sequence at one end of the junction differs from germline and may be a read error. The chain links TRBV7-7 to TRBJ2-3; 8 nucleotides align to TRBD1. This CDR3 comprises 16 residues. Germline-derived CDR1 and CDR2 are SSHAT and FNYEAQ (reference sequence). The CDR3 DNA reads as TGTGCTAGCAGCTTAGCCGCGACAGGGGGCACAGATACGCAGTATTTT. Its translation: CASSLAATGGTDTQYF.

The CDR3 here is CASSLGGQPYGYTF. CDR3 DNA: TGTGCCAGCAGCTTAGGGGGACAGCCCTATGGCTACACCTTC. The chain recombines TRBV7-9 with TRBJ1-2; 7 positions match TRBD1. Per germline, CDR1 SEHNR and CDR2 FQNEAQ (reference sequence). The CDR3 is made up of 14 amino acids. V lost 1 base to trimming and J lost 4 bases; unmatched junction nucleotides: 3.

The CDR3 here is CASSFRGNEQFF. DNA of the CDR3: TGTGCCAGCAGCTTTCGAGGAAATGAGCAGTTCTTC. The V call is TRBV5-4, the J call TRBJ2-1; no clear D gene. V gave up 2 bases and J gave up 7 bases, with 7 bases separating them. CDR3 length equals 12 residues. Germline V CDR1 and CDR2: SGHNT, YYREEE (reference sequence).

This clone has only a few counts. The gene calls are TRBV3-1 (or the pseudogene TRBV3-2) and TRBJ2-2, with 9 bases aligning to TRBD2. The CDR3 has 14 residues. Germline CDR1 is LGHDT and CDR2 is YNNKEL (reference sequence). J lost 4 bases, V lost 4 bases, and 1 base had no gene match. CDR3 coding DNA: TGTGCCAGCAGCCGGACTAGCGTCACCGGGGAGCTGTTTTTT. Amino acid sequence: CASSRTSVTGELFF.

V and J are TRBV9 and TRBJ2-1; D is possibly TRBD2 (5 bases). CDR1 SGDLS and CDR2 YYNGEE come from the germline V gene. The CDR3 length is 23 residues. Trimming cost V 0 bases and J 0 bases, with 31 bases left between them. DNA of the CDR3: TGTGCCAGCAGCGTAGCGGGAATTTCCCCGGGCGCCGTGGGCCCGAGCTCCTACAATGAGCAGTTCTTC. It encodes CASSVAGISPGAVGPSSYNEQFF.

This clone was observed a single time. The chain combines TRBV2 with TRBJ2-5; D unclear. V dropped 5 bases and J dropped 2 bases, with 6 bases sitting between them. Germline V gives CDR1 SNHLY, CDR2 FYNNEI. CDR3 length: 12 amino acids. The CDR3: CASSRGQETQYF. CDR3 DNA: TGTGCCAGCAGTAGAGGACAAGAGACCCAGTACTTC. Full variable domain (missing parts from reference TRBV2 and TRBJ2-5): EPEVTQTPSHQVTQMGQEVILRCVPISNHLYFYWYRQILGQKVEFLVSFYNNEISEKSEIFDDQFSVERPDGSNFTLKIRSTKLEDSAMYFCASSRGQETQYFGPGTRLLVL.

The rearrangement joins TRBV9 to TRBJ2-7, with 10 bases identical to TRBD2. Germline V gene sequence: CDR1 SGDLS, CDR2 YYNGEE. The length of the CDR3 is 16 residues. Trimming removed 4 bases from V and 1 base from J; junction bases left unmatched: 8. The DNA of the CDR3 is TGTGCCAGCAGCCCAGATAGCGGGAGGTGGTCCTACGAGCAGTACTTC. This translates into CASSPDSGRWSYEQYF.

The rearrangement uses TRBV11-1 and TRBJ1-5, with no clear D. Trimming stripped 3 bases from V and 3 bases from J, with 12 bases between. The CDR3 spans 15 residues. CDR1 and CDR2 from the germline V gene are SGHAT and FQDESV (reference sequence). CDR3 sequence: CASSLREAVNQPQHF. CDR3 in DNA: TGTGCCAGCAGCTTGAGGGAGGCGGTCAATCAGCCCCAGCATTTT.

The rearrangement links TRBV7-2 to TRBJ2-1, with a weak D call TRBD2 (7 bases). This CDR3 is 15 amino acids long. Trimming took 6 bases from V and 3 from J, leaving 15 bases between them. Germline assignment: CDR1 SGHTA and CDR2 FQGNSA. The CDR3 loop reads CASREGGRVYNEQFF. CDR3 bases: TGTGCCAGCAGAGAAGGGGGGAGGGTCTACAATGAGCAGTTCTTC.

This chain's CDR3 is CASSPQGTGELFF. CDR3 coding DNA: TGTGCCAGCAGCCCCCAGGGTACCGGGGAGCTGTTTTTT. This chain joins TRBV7-3 and TRBJ2-2; D is perhaps TRBD1 (5 bases). V was clipped by 5 bases and J by 5 bases, with 9 bases between them. The length of the CDR3 is 13 residues. CDR1 is SGHTA, CDR2 FQGTGA, per germline.

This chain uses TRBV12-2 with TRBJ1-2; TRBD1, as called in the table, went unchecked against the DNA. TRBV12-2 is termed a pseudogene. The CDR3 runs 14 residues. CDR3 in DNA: TGTGCAAGTCGCCACTCCGGGACAGGGGGCGGCTACACCTTC. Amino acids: CASRHSGTGGGYTF.

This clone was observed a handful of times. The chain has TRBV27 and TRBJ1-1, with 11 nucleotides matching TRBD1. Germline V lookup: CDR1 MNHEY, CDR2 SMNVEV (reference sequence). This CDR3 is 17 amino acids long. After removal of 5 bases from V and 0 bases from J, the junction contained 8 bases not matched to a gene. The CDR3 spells CASSPGQGAVVNTEAFF. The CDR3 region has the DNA TGTGCCAGCAGTCCTGGACAGGGGGCCGTGGTGAACACTGAAGCTTTCTTT.

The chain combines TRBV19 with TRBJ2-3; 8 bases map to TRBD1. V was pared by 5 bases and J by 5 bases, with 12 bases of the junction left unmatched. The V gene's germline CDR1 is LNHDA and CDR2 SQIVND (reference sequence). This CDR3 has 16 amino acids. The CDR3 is CASSSRDRGRVDTQYF. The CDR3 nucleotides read TGTGCCAGTAGTTCCCGAGACAGGGGACGAGTAGATACGCAGTATTTT.

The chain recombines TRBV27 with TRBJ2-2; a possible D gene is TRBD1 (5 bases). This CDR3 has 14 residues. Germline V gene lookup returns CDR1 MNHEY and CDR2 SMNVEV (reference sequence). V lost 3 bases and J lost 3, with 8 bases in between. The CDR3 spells CASSFRQYTGELFF. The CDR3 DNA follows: TGTGCCAGCAGTTTCCGACAGTACACCGGGGAGCTGTTTTTT.

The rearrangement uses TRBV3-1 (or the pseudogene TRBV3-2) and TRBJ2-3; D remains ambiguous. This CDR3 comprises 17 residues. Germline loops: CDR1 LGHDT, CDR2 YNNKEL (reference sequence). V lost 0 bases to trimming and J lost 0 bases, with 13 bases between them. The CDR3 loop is CASSQEGGGASTDTQYF. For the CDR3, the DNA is TGTGCCAGCAGCCAAGAAGGTGGCGGAGCCAGCACAGATACGCAGTATTTT.

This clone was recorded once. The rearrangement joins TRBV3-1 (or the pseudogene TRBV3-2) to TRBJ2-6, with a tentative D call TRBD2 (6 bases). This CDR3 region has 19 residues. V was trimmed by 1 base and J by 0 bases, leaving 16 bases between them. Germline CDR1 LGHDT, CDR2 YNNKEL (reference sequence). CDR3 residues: CASSQGLPGLISGANVLTF. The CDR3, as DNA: TGTGCCAGCAGCCAAGGACTACCGGGACTCATCTCTGGGGCCAACGTCCTGACTTTC.

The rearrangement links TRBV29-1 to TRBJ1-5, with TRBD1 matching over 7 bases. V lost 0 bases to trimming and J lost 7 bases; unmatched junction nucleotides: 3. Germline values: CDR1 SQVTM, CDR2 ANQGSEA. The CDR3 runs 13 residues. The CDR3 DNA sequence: TGCAGCGTTGAAGATCACAGGGGACAGCCCCAGCATTTT. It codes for CSVEDHRGQPQHF. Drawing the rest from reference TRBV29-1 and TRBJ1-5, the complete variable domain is SAVISQKPSRDICQRGTSLTIQCQVDSQVTMMFWYRQQPGQSLTLIATANQGSEATYESGFVIDKFPISRPNLTFSTLTVSNMSPEDSSIYLCSVEDHRGQPQHFGDGTRLSIL.

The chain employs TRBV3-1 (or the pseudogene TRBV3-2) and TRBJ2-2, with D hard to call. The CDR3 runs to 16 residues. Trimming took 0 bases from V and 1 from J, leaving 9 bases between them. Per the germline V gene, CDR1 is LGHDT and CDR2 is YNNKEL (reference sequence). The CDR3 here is CASSQDASLNTGELFF. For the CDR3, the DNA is TGTGCCAGCAGCCAAGATGCCAGTTTGAACACCGGGGAGCTGTTTTTT.

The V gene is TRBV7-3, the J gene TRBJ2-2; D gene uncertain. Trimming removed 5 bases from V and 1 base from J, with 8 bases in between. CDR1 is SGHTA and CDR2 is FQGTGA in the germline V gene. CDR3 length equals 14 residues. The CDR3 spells CASSQNQNTGELFF. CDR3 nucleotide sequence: TGTGCCAGCAGCCAGAATCAGAACACCGGGGAGCTGTTTTTT.

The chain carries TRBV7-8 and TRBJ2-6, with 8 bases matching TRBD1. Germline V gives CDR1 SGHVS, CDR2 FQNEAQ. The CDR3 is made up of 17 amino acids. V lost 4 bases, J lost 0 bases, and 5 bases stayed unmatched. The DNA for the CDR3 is TGTGCCAGCAGCTCCAGGGGGCGCCGCTCTGGGGCCAACGTCCTGACTTTC. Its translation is CASSSRGRRSGANVLTF. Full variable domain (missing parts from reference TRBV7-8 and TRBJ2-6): GAGVSQSPRYKVAKRGQDVALRCDPISGHVSLFWYQQALGQGPEFLTYFQNEAQLDKSGLPSDRFFAERPEGSVSTLKIQRTQQEDSAVYLCASSSRGRRSGANVLTFGAGSRLTVL.

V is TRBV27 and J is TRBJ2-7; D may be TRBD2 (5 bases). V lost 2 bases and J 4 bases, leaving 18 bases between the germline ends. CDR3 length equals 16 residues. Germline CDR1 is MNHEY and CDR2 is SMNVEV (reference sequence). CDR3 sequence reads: CASSLTASRAIYEQYF. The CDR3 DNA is TGTGCCAGCAGTTTAACGGCTAGCCGCGCGATATACGAGCAGTACTTC.